This T cell receptor beta chain is drawn from a study of OX40 agonist ivuxolimab in advanced cancers. Generated by immunoSEQ multiplex PCR, the TCRdb table keeps only in-frame clones and is missing some. The table records about 77,000 clones, 90% of them present only once. The junction had 4 bases not matched to a gene; V was cut back by 3 bases and J by 3 bases. Germline V gives CDR1 MDHEN, CDR2 SYDVKM. The CDR3 runs 15 residues. A note on this clone: The antigen is unknown.

Study-level points and caveats: There were, on average, more expanded clones in CD8+ T cells than in CD4+. Expanded peripheral T-cell antigen specificity went undetermined.

Autoimmune disease history or systemic immunosuppression barred patients. Researchers took blood at baseline, on cycle 4 day 1, and on cycle 7 day 1. This receptor was obtained from an adult with an advanced solid tumor such as melanoma, head and neck, liver or kidney cancer. Material: CD4+ or CD8+ T cells sorted from blood, obtained in a trial of the OX40 agonist ivuxolimab. The chain couples TRBV28 to TRBJ1-5; 8 bases match TRBD1. CDR3 region: CASSLRTGINQPQHF. CDR3 DNA: TGTGCCAGCAGTTTGAGGACAGGGATCAATCAGCCCCAGCATTTT.